These 15 T cell receptor beta chains were sequenced from one sample in a study of identifying expanded T cells in peripheral blood. Generated by immunoSEQ multiplex PCR, the TCRdb table keeps only in-frame clones and is missing some. This table holds around 94,000 clones, 70% to 90% found once. Source material: blood. These receptor sequences come from a person aged 18 to 75 in good health.

V usage is TRBV5-6 and J usage is TRBJ2-3, with 7 bases fitting TRBD1. The CDR3 is made up of 15 amino acids. The germline CDR1 and CDR2 sequences are SGHDT and YYEEEE. Trimming cost V 4 bases and J 5 bases; bases outside gene matches: 10. CDR3 in amino acids: CASSRRGRGIDTQYF. For the CDR3, the DNA is TGTGCCAGCAGCCGCCGCGGCAGGGGGATAGATACGCAGTATTTT.

The CDR3 sequence: CASSLAWAGQNTDTQYF. The CDR3 nucleotides read TGCGCCAGCAGCTTGGCCTGGGCAGGGCAGAACACAGATACGCAGTATTTT. The chain carries TRBV5-1 and TRBJ2-3; D might be TRBD1 (5 bases). Trimming removed 0 bases from V and 2 bases from J, with 16 bases in between. The germline V gene has CDR1 SGHRS and CDR2 YFSETQ. CDR3 length: 17 residues.

V is TRBV29-1 and J is TRBJ1-2; D call uncertain. Trimming shortened V by 5 bases and J by 8 bases, and 15 bases separated the two germline ends. The CDR3 contains 12 residues. CDR1 SQVTM and CDR2 ANQGSEA come from the germline V gene. CDR3 sequence (DNA): TGCAGCGTTAAATCGATCGTTAGAGGCTACACCTTC. This translates into CSVKSIVRGYTF.

The rearrangement uses TRBV7-8 and TRBJ2-7; no clear D gene. Deletions cut 1 base from V and 6 bases from J, with 13 bases between. Germline lookup yields CDR1 SGHVS and CDR2 FQNEAQ. CDR3 size: 14 residues. CDR3 nucleotide sequence: TGTGCCAGCAGCTTAGGTTTAGGCGGCCGCGAGCAGTACTTC. This translates into CASSLGLGGREQYF.

The sample holds a few counts of this clone. The chain uses TRBV11-3 and TRBJ1-3; D not certain. CDR3 length equals 17 residues. V was pared by 3 bases and J by 0 bases, with 15 bases between. The germline CDR1 and CDR2 sequences are SGHNT and YENEEA. The CDR3 loop is CASSLVSGWSSGNTIYF. The CDR3 DNA reads as TGTGCCAGCAGCTTGGTTTCTGGGTGGTCCTCTGGAAACACCATATATTTT.

This clone showed up just once. The V call is TRBV5-4, the J call TRBJ1-5; possible D gene TRBD1, 5 bases. CDR1 is SGHNT and CDR2 is YYREEE in the germline V gene (reference sequence). V lost 5 bases and J 0 bases, leaving 21 bases between the germline ends. This CDR3 region has 18 residues. CDR3 coding DNA: TGTGCCAGCAGTCGGATTGGGGCGCGATATTATAGCAATCAGCCCCAGCATTTT. Residues: CASSRIGARYYSNQPQHF.

V and J are TRBV18 and TRBJ2-7; D is possibly TRBD2 (5 bases). Germline lookup yields CDR1 KGHSH and CDR2 LQKENI. CDR3 length: 15 amino acids. V dropped 0 bases and J dropped 1 base, with 10 bases sitting between them. The DNA for the CDR3 is TGTGCCAGCTCACCACCGGCCAGGACTTCCTACGAGCAGTACTTC. Its protein product is CASSPPARTSYEQYF. The variable domain in full, with the rest retrieved from reference TRBV18 and TRBJ2-7, is NAGVMQNPRHLVRRRGQEARLRCSPMKGHSHVYWYRQLPEEGLKFMVYLQKENIIDESGMPKERFSAEFPKEGPSILRIQQVVRGDSAAYFCASSPPARTSYEQYFGPGTRLTVT.

The V gene is TRBV5-1, the J gene TRBJ1-1; D is unresolved. The CDR3 has 13 amino acids. Trimming took off 4 bases at V and 4 bases at J, with 11 bases between the two ends. CDR1 SGHRS and CDR2 YFSETQ come from the germline V gene. The CDR3 protein is CASSPLDGTEAFF. The CDR3 DNA sequence: TGCGCCAGCAGCCCACTGGACGGCACTGAAGCTTTCTTT.

This clone is termed medium-sized (0.01 to 0.1%). CDR3: CAIKEATENTEAFF. The CDR3 DNA reads TGTGCCATTAAAGAGGCGACAGAGAACACTGAAGCTTTCTTT. This chain links TRBV19 with TRBJ1-1, with D perhaps matching TRBD1 (5 bases). Germline V gene lookup returns CDR1 LNHDA and CDR2 SQIVND (reference sequence). Trimming cost V 10 bases and J 1 base, with 16 bases left between them. The CDR3 contains 14 residues.

The chain couples TRBV10-3 to TRBJ2-5; TRBD1 matches 8 bases. Near its end, the DNA agrees better with TRBJ2-7, so the J call may be wrong. The germline V gene has CDR1 ENHRY and CDR2 SYGVKD. The CDR3 has 13 amino acids. CDR3 loop: CATRDRLAYEQYF. CDR3 coding DNA: TGTGCCACGCGGGACAGGCTAGCCTACGAGCAGTACTTC.

The chain employs TRBV7-2 and TRBJ1-6; D is possibly TRBD1 (6 bases). Looked up from germline, CDR1 is SGHTA and CDR2 is FQGNSA. The germline V and J ends were trimmed by 6 bases and 5 bases, with 11 bases remaining between them. This CDR3 comprises 14 residues. The CDR3 protein is CASRLDRHNSPLHF. The CDR3 DNA sequence: TGTGCCAGCAGGCTGGACAGACATAATTCACCCCTCCACTTT.

The gene calls are TRBV29-1 and TRBJ1-2, with 9 positions matching TRBD1. Unmatched junction bases numbered 7, after V lost 6 bases and J lost 2 bases. The CDR3 totals 14 residues. Germline V CDR1 and CDR2: SQVTM, ANQGSEA. The CDR3 DNA is TGCAGCGTATCACCCGGGACAGGGAACTATGGCTACACCTTC. Amino acids: CSVSPGTGNYGYTF.

The chain is built from TRBV5-6 and TRBJ1-1; D uncertain. Germline loops: CDR1 SGHDT, CDR2 YYEEEE. This CDR3 is 18 amino acids long. Trimming stripped 1 base from V and 1 base from J, with 20 bases between. The chain's CDR3 is CASSLLTRLQFENTEAFF. CDR3 in DNA: TGTGCCAGCAGCTTGTTGACGCGCCTCCAGTTTGAGAACACTGAAGCTTTCTTT.

The chain combines TRBV7-2 with TRBJ2-3; 11 positions match TRBD2. The CDR3 spans 13 residues. With V trimmed by 5 bases and J by 9 bases, 4 bases remained unmatched. The germline V gene has CDR1 SGHTA and CDR2 FQGNSA. CDR3 residues: CASSTRLAGTQYF. The CDR3 bases are TGTGCCAGCAGCACCCGACTAGCGGGGACGCAGTATTTT.

The chain is built from TRBV5-5 and TRBJ1-6; TRBD1 is a possible D gene (6 bases). The CDR3 totals 14 residues. Trimming shortened V by 5 bases and J by 7 bases, and 13 bases separated the two germline ends. Germline V CDR1 and CDR2: SGHKS, YYEKEE (reference sequence). CDR3 residues: CASRSGGPNSPLHF. The DNA of the CDR3 is TGTGCCAGCAGATCCGGGGGCCCCAATTCACCCCTCCACTTT.